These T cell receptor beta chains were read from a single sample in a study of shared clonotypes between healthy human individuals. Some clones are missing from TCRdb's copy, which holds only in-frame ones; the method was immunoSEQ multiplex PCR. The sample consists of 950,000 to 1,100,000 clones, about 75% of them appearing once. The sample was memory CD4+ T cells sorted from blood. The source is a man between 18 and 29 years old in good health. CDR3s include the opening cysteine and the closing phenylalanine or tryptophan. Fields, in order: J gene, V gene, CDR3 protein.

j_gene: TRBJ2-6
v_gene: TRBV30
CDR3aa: CAWSLSGANVLTF

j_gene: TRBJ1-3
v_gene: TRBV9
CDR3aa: CASSVDTVGNTIYF

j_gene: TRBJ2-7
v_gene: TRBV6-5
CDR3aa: CASSIGTEQYF

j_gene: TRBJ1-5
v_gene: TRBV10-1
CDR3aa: CASSERGQPQHF

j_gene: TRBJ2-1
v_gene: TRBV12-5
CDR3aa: CASGLVLAGTRDPGNGNEQFF

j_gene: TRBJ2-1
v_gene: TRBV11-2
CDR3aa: CASTTGLAHNEQFF

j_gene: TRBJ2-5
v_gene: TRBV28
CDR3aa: CASSLSWTVGSETQYF

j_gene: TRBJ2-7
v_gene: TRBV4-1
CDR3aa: CASSQGFLQGRTSTYEQYF

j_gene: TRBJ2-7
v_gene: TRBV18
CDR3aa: CASSLTSGATYEQYF

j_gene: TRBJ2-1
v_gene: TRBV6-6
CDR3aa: CASSSGSSYNEQFF

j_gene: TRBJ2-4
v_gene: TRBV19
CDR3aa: CASKWDRGRGSKNIQYF

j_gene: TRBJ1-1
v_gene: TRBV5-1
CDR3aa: CASSPGDQGAVIGAFF

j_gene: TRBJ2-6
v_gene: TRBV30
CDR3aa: CAWSLAGPGGANVLTF

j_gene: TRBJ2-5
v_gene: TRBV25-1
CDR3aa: CASSGGQARGETQYF

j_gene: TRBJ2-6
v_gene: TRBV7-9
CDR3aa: CASSFRGSGANVLTF

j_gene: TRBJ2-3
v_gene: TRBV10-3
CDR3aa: CAIMVADTQYF

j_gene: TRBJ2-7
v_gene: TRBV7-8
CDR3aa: CASRSEGTDLYEQYF